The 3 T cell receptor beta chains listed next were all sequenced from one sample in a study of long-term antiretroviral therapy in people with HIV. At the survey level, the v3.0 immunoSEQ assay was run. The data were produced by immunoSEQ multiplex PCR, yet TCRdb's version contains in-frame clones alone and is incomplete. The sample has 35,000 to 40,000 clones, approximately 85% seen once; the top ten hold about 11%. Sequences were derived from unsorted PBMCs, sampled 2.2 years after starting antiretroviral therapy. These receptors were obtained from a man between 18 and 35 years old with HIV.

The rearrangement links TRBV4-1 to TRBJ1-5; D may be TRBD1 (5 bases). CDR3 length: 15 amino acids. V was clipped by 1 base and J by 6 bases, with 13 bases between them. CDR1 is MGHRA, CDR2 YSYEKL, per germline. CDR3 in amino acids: CASSQAGIGVQPQHF. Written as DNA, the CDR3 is TGCGCCAGCAGCCAAGCGGGTATAGGGGTTCAGCCCCAGCATTTT.

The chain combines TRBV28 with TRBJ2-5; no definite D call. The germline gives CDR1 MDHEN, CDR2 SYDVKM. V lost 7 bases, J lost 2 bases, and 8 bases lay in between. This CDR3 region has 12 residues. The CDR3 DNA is TGTGCCAGCAATGGGCAGCAAGAGACCCAGTACTTC. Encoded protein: CASNGQQETQYF.

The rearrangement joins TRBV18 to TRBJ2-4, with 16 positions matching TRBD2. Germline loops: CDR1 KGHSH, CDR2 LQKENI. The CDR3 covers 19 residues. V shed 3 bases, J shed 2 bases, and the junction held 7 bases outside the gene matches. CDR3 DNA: TGTGCCAGCTCACCGGGGACTAGCGGGAGGGCCTGGTCCAAAAACATTCAGTACTTC. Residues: CASSPGTSGRAWSKNIQYF.